The text below deals with one TCR beta chain. Its antigen remains unknown. The data derive from a study of cytomegalovirus exposure and HLA in healthy donors. Looked up from germline, CDR1 is SGHAT and CDR2 is FQNNGV. The CDR3 sequence is 15 residues long. The germline V and J ends were trimmed by 2 bases and 4 bases, with 15 bases remaining between them. This PCR relied on a set of 60 Vbeta primers and 13 Jbeta primers. Here immunoSEQ multiplex PCR was the method, and the copy in TCRdb shows in-frame clones only, minus some. The repertoire consists of under 200,000 clones, with roughly 73% occurring once and the leading ten covering less than 5.5%. Regarding the study as a whole: Exclusion as indistinguishable affected some V segments, including TRBV6-2 and TRBV6-3.

Nominal health characterized the donors when sampled, though unrecorded immune exposures were likely. This receptor was identified in a male donor in good health and CMV-seronegative. Sequenced material: PBMCs. The J gene is TRBJ2-7, the V gene TRBV11-2; D unclear. This CDR3 is CASSLMVLADYEQYF. The CDR3 nucleotides read TGTGCCAGCAGCTTAATGGTGTTAGCCGATTACGAGCAGTACTTC. The full variable domain, rest sourced from reference TRBV11-2 and TRBJ2-7, is EAGVAQSPRYKIIEKRQSVAFWCNPISGHATLYWYQQILGQGPKLLIQFQNNGVVDDSQLPKDRFSAERLKGVDSTLKIQPAKLEDSAVYLCASSLMVLADYEQYFGPGTRLTVT.